This T cell receptor beta chain was sequenced in a study of identifying expanded T cells in peripheral blood. CDR1 and CDR2 (germline): SGHRS, YFSETQ. Unmatched junction bases numbered 7, after V lost 4 bases and J lost 7 bases. The CDR3 length is 15 residues. Collection occurred without any documented infections or immune events in donors. The study, taken as a whole, reports: Variance in clone template counts between two-week samples significantly increased with total template count across all healthy donors. Over about two and four weeks, about 17 and 20 clones changed, versus roughly 1.2 between replicates.

This clone came up a few times. The antigen remains undetermined. Generated by immunoSEQ multiplex PCR, the TCRdb table keeps only in-frame clones and is missing some. Among tens of thousands of clones listed, approximately 88% were seen once. This sequence was found in a person between 18 and 75 years old in good health. This sequence joins TRBV5-1 and TRBJ2-2, with 10 bases identical to TRBD1. The sample was blood. This chain's CDR3 is CASSHGTGVNGELFF. In nucleotides, the CDR3 is TGCGCCAGCAGCCACGGGACAGGGGTGAACGGGGAGCTGTTTTTT.